This paragraph reports one TCR beta chain. Some clones are missing from TCRdb's copy, which holds only in-frame ones; the method was immunoSEQ multiplex PCR. The sample carries 310,000 or so clones, around 90% recorded once. The V gene end was trimmed by 1 base and the J gene end by 4 bases; junction bases not matched to a gene: 3. From germline, CDR1 is LGHNA and CDR2 YNFKEQ. The length of the CDR3 is 15 residues. This specimen belongs to a study of blood T cell repertoires in COVID-19. The chain couples TRBV4-2 to TRBJ2-1; 8 bases line up with TRBD2. Sequencing was carried out using peripheral blood. This sequence originates from a young man who had recovered from COVID-19. This CDR3 reads CASSQVAGGYNEQFF. CDR3 DNA: TGTGCCAGCAGCCAAGTTGCGGGGGGATACAATGAGCAGTTCTTC.